A selection of T cell receptor beta chains follows, all from one sample in a study of T-cell memory formation after mild COVID-19. MiXCR, run by TCRdb on the 5' RACE reads, gives a single entry per CDR3 protein. The sample holds about 350,000 distinct CDR3 sequences; roughly an eighth are singletons and the top ten take over 20%. Material: PBMCs or a T cell subset sorted from them (not recorded which). The origin of the receptors is a man between 18 and 29 years old who had mild COVID-19 (a few samples of this study predate the infection). Cell type and time point are not known. CDR3s include the opening cysteine and the closing phenylalanine or tryptophan. D genes are given only for firm matches. Clone size is stated in some rows and not others, as once, few, many or a class when expanded.

v_gene	d_gene	abundance	j_gene	CDR3nt	CDR3aa
TRBV27	.	few	TRBJ2-7	TGTGCCAGCAGCCCCGGACAGCTCTACGAGCAGTACTTC	CASSPGQLYEQYF
TRBV6-5	.	.	TRBJ1-1	TGTGCCAGCAGTTACGGGGTTTTGAATCAGGCTGAAGCTTTCTTT	CASSYGVLNQAEAFF
TRBV9	.	.	TRBJ2-2	TGTGCCAGCAGCGTAGACGGGGGTTTGGGCACCGGGGAGCTGTTTTTT	CASSVDGGLGTGELFF
TRBV7-6	.	few	TRBJ2-7	TGTGCCAGCAGCCTCCCCCTTTACGAGCAGTACTTC	CASSLPLYEQYF
TRBV5-4	.	.	TRBJ2-5	TGTGCCAGCAGCTTTTCAGGGGACGAGACCCAGTACTTC	CASSFSGDETQYF
TRBV6-5	.	.	TRBJ2-3	TGTGCCAGCAGTTACCGACCGGGTTTTGCGAGCACAGATACGCAGTATTTT	CASSYRPGFASTDTQYF
TRBV5-1	TRBD1	.	TRBJ2-3	TGCGCCAGCAGCCGGGGACAGACAGACGCAGATACGCAGTATTTT	CASSRGQTDADTQYF
TRBV28	.	.	TRBJ2-5	TGTGCCAGCAGTTTCGGCAGAAGCTATCGAGAGACCCAGTACTTC	CASSFGRSYRETQYF
TRBV12-3/TRBV12-4	TRBD2	.	TRBJ2-3	TGTGCCAGCAGGAAGCGGGGTGGAGTTGATACGCAGTATTTT	CASRKRGGVDTQYF
TRBV12-3/TRBV12-4	.	.	TRBJ1-1	TGTGCCAGCAACCTACAGGGTTTAAACACTGAAGCTTTCTTT	CASNLQGLNTEAFF